Following are 26 T cell receptor beta chains from one sample sequenced in a study of shared clonotypes between healthy human individuals. Clones were read by immunoSEQ multiplex PCR, and TCRdb kept only the in-frame ones, dropping some. The sample has 1.5 million to 2.5 million clones, approximately 94% seen once; the top ten hold 0.95% to 1.5%. Naivety among CD8 cells was defined by CD45RO negativity and positive CCR7 selection, thereby excluding terminally differentiated effector memory CD45RA+ cells. Sample: naive CD8+ T cells sorted from blood. These receptors all come from a young man in good health.

This rearrangement joins TRBV6-5 to TRBJ2-5; D uncertain. CDR1 and CDR2 (germline): MNHEY, SVGAGI. V gave up 7 bases and J gave up 5 bases, with 11 bases separating them. CDR3 size: 12 residues. This CDR3 reads CASMGMEETQYF. The CDR3 region has the DNA TGTGCCAGCATGGGGATGGAGGAGACCCAGTACTTC.

This sequence joins TRBV5-4 and TRBJ1-1; D remains unclear. V lost 3 bases, J lost 8 bases, and 11 bases lay in between. Germline V lookup: CDR1 SGHNT, CDR2 YYREEE (reference sequence). The CDR3 spans 12 residues. The CDR3 loop reads CASSSEGLEAFF. CDR3 DNA: TGTGCCAGCAGCTCGGAAGGATTAGAAGCTTTCTTT.

The V call is TRBV5-6, the J call TRBJ2-7; TRBD2 aligns across 10 bases. The germline V gene has CDR1 SGHDT and CDR2 YYEEEE. The CDR3 covers 16 residues. The ends lost 0 bases at V and 4 bases at J; junction bases unmatched: 7. The CDR3 DNA reads TGTGCCAGCAGCTTGGTCGGACTAGCGGATCCTTACGAGCAGTACTTC. Amino acids: CASSLVGLADPYEQYF.

This chain links TRBV10-3 with TRBJ1-1, with 11 bases matching TRBD1. CDR1 is ENHRY, CDR2 SYGVKD, per germline. The V gene end was trimmed by 6 bases and the J gene end by 0 bases; junction bases not matched to a gene: 3. CDR3 length equals 15 residues. The CDR3 region is CAIRTGQGVNTEAFF. The CDR3 region has the DNA TGTGCCATCAGGACGGGACAGGGGGTGAACACTGAAGCTTTCTTT.

This chain uses TRBV2 with TRBJ1-1; no definite D call. This CDR3 region has 13 residues. V lost 4 bases and J lost 10, with 16 bases in between. The germline CDR1 and CDR2 sequences are SNHLY and FYNNEI. CDR3 residues: CASSVASGLGAFF. Here the CDR3 DNA reads TGTGCCAGCAGTGTGGCCTCCGGGTTGGGAGCTTTCTTT.

V and J are TRBV7-8 and TRBJ2-5, with 8 bases fitting TRBD2. The CDR3 extends over 14 amino acids. Germline CDR1 SGHVS, CDR2 FQNEAQ. V shed 6 bases and J 1 base; nucleotides not matched to a gene: 4. The DNA of the CDR3 is TGTGCCAGCAGTTACAGCGGGGGCCAAGAGACCCAGTACTTC. Protein sequence: CASSYSGGQETQYF. The full variable domain, completed using reference TRBV7-8 and TRBJ2-5, is GAGVSQSPRYKVAKRGQDVALRCDPISGHVSLFWYQQALGQGPEFLTYFQNEAQLDKSGLPSDRFFAERPEGSVSTLKIQRTQQEDSAVYLCASSYSGGQETQYFGPGTRLLVL.

This chain connects TRBV25-1 to TRBJ1-4; unclear D gene. V was cut by 3 bases and J by 3 bases, with 8 bases left in between. Germline V gene sequence: CDR1 MGHDK, CDR2 SYGVNS. The CDR3 is made up of 14 amino acids. DNA for the CDR3: TGTGCCAGCAGTGAGGGGTATCCTAATGAAAAACTGTTTTTT. Translated, it gives CASSEGYPNEKLFF.

The V and J genes are TRBV10-1 and TRBJ2-5; 13 bases align to TRBD2. Germline values: CDR1 WNHNN, CDR2 SYGVQD (reference sequence). CDR3 length: 18 amino acids. J gave up 5 bases and V 0 bases, and 9 bases lay outside the gene matches. CDR3 coding DNA: TGCGCCAGCAGTGAGTCTCACGGACTAGCGGGAGCGGGGGAGACCCAGTACTTC. Its protein product is CASSESHGLAGAGETQYF.

This chain links TRBV5-1 with TRBJ2-3, with 9 positions matching TRBD2. The trim removed 0 bases at V and 6 bases at J, leaving 5 bases unmatched. The germline gives CDR1 SGHRS, CDR2 YFSETQ. The length of the CDR3 is 15 residues. The DNA for the CDR3 is TGCGCCAGCAGCTTGGCTAGCGGGGCCGGTGATACGCAGTATTTT. Amino acids: CASSLASGAGDTQYF.

J is TRBJ2-5 and V is TRBV4-1; 7 bases are shared with TRBD1. The germline gives CDR1 MGHRA, CDR2 YSYEKL. The CDR3 runs to 16 residues. V lost 4 bases to trimming and J lost 2 bases; unmatched junction nucleotides: 10. CDR3 residues: CASSPPLGTAQETQYF. The CDR3 bases are TGCGCCAGCAGCCCCCCTCTAGGGACAGCACAAGAGACCCAGTACTTC.

Only one count was recorded for this clone. The V gene is TRBV27, the J gene TRBJ1-5, with a weak D call TRBD1 (6 bases). CDR1 is MNHEY and CDR2 is SMNVEV in the germline V gene (reference sequence). V dropped 9 bases and J dropped 6 bases, with 18 bases sitting between them. The length of the CDR3 is 14 residues. The CDR3 here is CASNHGGRGQPQHF. The CDR3 nucleotides are TGTGCCAGTAACCACGGGGGCCGGGGTCAGCCCCAGCATTTT.

The count of this clone is one. The V and J genes are TRBV30 and TRBJ2-7, with 7 bases matching TRBD1. Germline CDR1 is GTSNPN and CDR2 is SVGIG (reference sequence). The CDR3 has 17 residues. J lost 5 bases, V lost 1 base, and 17 bases had no gene match. The CDR3 spells CAWSAPPGTVLSDEQYF. The CDR3 DNA is TGTGCCTGGAGTGCTCCTCCCGGGACAGTCCTCTCTGACGAGCAGTACTTC.

Of note for this clone: The sample contains more than one DNA sequence encoding this CDR3. V and J are TRBV7-3 and TRBJ2-1; 7 bases agree with TRBD2. The CDR3 runs 15 residues. The germline gives CDR1 SGHTA, CDR2 FQGTGA. V dropped 1 base and J dropped 3; count of bases not matched to a gene: 3. The CDR3 DNA is TGTGCCAGCAGCTTAAGCGGGGGTAGCTACAATGAGCAGTTCTTC. Amino acid sequence: CASSLSGGSYNEQFF.

Written as DNA, the CDR3 is TGTGCCAGTAGTGCCGGACAGCACTACGAGCAGTACTTC. Translated, it gives CASSAGQHYEQYF. V and J are TRBV19 and TRBJ2-7, with D perhaps matching TRBD1 (6 bases). The germline V gene has CDR1 LNHDA and CDR2 SQIVND (reference sequence). The CDR3 loop spans 13 amino acids. Trimming shortened V by 5 bases and J by 3 bases, and 11 bases separated the two germline ends.

V gene TRBV28 combines with J gene TRBJ2-1; D is unresolved. CDR1 is MDHEN and CDR2 is SYDVKM in the germline V gene. CDR3 length: 13 residues. The V gene lost 5 bases and the J gene lost 1 base, with 6 bases spanning the gap. In DNA, the CDR3 is TGTGCCAGCAGTCCGGCGTCCTACAATGAGCAGTTCTTC. This encodes CASSPASYNEQFF.

The chain has TRBV5-6 and TRBJ2-2, with TRBD2 identical over 10 bases. Germline V CDR1 and CDR2: SGHDT, YYEEEE. The CDR3 is 15 residues long. After removal of 2 bases from V and 6 bases from J, the junction contained 4 bases not matched to a gene. CDR3 amino acids: CASSFPSGRAGELFF. The CDR3 nucleotides are TGTGCCAGCAGCTTTCCTAGCGGGAGAGCCGGGGAGCTGTTTTTT.

The V call is TRBV2, the J call TRBJ2-7; D unclear. Germline assignment: CDR1 SNHLY and CDR2 FYNNEI. The CDR3 is 14 residues long. Trimming removed 7 bases from V and 0 bases from J, with 13 bases in between. Here the CDR3 reads CASTLNPFSYEQYF. The CDR3 DNA sequence: TGTGCCAGCACCCTAAACCCTTTCTCCTACGAGCAGTACTTC.

The chain combines TRBV7-9 with TRBJ1-2; TRBD1 matches at 9 bases. Germline CDR1 SEHNR, CDR2 FQNEAQ (reference sequence). The CDR3 spans 15 residues. V trimming: 5 bases; J trimming: 6 bases; junction bases outside the gene matches: 10. This CDR3 is CASSPNRTGEDGYTF. CDR3 sequence (DNA): TGTGCCAGCAGCCCAAATCGGACAGGGGAGGATGGCTACACCTTC.

The chain employs TRBV27 and TRBJ2-7; D uncertain. The CDR3 length is 14 residues. The V end lost 6 bases, the J end lost 2 bases, and 14 bases lay between the germline ends. Germline loops: CDR1 MNHEY, CDR2 SMNVEV (reference sequence). As DNA, the CDR3 is TGTGCCAGCAGCCCTTTCGGACCAACCTACGAGCAGTACTTC. Translating gives CASSPFGPTYEQYF.

The rearrangement links TRBV6-1 to TRBJ2-7, with D possibly TRBD1 on 5 matching bases. V was clipped by 6 bases and J by 3 bases, with 15 bases between them. The CDR3 loop spans 14 amino acids. The germline V gene encodes CDR1 MNHNS and CDR2 SASEGT. The CDR3 DNA is TGTGCCAGCAGCCTTATGCAAGGGGACTACGAGCAGTACTTC. It translates to CASSLMQGDYEQYF.

V gene TRBV9 combines with J gene TRBJ2-7, with 8 positions matching TRBD1. Losses at the gene ends were 0 bases for V and 7 bases for J; bases not matched to a gene: 9. Germline V lookup: CDR1 SGDLS, CDR2 YYNGEE. The CDR3 totals 15 residues. The CDR3 protein is CASSVGAGGLREQYF. Written as DNA, the CDR3 is TGTGCCAGCAGCGTAGGGGCAGGGGGCCTACGGGAGCAGTACTTC.

The gene calls are TRBV28 and TRBJ2-1, with 14 positions matching TRBD2. This CDR3 is 18 amino acids long. The V gene end was trimmed by 5 bases and the J gene end by 3 bases; junction bases not matched to a gene: 9. The germline V gene encodes CDR1 MDHEN and CDR2 SYDVKM. The CDR3 is CASSPGTSGGSVYNEQFF. CDR3 nucleotide sequence: TGTGCCAGCAGTCCGGGGACTAGCGGGGGATCCGTCTACAATGAGCAGTTCTTC.

The chain uses TRBV28 and TRBJ1-4, with D possibly being TRBD1 (5 bases). CDR3 length: 16 residues. Germline V gene sequence: CDR1 MDHEN, CDR2 SYDVKM. The V end was cut by 5 bases, the J end by 5 bases, with 18 bases between. The CDR3 coding sequence is TGTGCCAGCAGTCCCCGTCTAGGGGAAGAGAATGAAAAACTGTTTTTT. It codes for CASSPRLGEENEKLFF.

Details on this clone: The same CDR3 also results from other DNA sequences found in this sample. This chain connects TRBV7-2 to TRBJ1-2; D perhaps matches TRBD1 (6 bases). The CDR3 is 15 amino acids. Germline CDR1 is SGHTA and CDR2 is FQGNSA. Trimming shortened V by 0 bases and J by 3 bases, and 11 bases separated the two germline ends. The CDR3 DNA sequence: TGTGCCAGCAGCTTAGCGGGACAAGGATACTATGGCTACACCTTC. Translating gives CASSLAGQGYYGYTF.

V usage is TRBV10-2 and J usage is TRBJ2-5, with 8 bases fitting TRBD2. Germline assignment: CDR1 WSHSY and CDR2 SAAADI. The V and J ends lost 2 bases and 4 bases, in that order; junction bases with no gene match: 6. The CDR3 loop spans 15 amino acids. The CDR3 nucleotides are TGCGCCAGCAGTGAGAGCGGGAGCCGCGGAGAGACCCAGTACTTC. Translation: CASSESGSRGETQYF.

J is TRBJ2-7 and V is TRBV4-1; 8 positions match TRBD1. The trim removed 3 bases at V and 6 bases at J, leaving 10 bases unmatched. Germline V CDR1 and CDR2: MGHRA, YSYEKL. The CDR3 is made up of 15 amino acids. CDR3 region: CASSQGRAGGGEQYF. The CDR3 DNA follows: TGCGCCAGCAGCCAGGGCCGGGCAGGGGGCGGCGAGCAGTACTTC.